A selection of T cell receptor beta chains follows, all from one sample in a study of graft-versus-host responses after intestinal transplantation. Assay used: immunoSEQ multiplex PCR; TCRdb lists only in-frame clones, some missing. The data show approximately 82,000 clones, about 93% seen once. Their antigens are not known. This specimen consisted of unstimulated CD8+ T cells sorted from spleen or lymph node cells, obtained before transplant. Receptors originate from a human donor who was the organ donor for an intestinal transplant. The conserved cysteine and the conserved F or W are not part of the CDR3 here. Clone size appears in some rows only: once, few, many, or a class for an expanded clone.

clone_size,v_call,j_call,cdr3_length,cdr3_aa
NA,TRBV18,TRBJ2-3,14,ASSRSGGRSTDTQY
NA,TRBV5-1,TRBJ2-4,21,ASSVRLGSGNSTLPLAKNIQY
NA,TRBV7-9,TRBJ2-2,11,ASSFGVAGELF
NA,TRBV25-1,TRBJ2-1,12,ASSEFVRGNEQF
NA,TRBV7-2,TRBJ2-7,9,ASSSGHEQY
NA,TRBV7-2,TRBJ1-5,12,ASSFAGQGQPQH
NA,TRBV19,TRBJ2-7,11,ASSMTGGYEQY
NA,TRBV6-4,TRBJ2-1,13,ASASMAGGYNEQF
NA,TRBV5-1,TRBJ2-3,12,ASSLGTRLDTQY
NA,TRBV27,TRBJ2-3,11,ASSPQGSDTQY
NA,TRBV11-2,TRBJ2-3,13,ASTLGRAGEDTQY
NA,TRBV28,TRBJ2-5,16,ASSLAETGQDFQETQY
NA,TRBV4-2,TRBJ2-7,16,ASSQDGVLAELGYEQY
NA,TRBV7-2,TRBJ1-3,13,ASSLEGTGGNTIY
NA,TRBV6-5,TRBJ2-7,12,ASSYGGPSGEQY
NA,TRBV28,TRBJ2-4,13,ATISTGLGKNIQY
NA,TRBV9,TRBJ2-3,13,ASSEGGSVTDTQY
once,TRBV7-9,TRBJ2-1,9,ASRASHEQF
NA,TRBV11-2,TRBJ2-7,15,ASSPNRGRTRTYEQY
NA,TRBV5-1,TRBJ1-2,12,ASKETAGGYGYT
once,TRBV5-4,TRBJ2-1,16,ASSPTSGGAVPFNEQF
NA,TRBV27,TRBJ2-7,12,ASSRRGRIDEQY
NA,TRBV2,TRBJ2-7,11,ASNRGISYEQY
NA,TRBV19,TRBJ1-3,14,ASSTSEGGSGNTIY
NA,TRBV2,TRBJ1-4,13,ASRGPVKENEKLF
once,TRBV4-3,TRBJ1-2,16,ASSQDYPAGRGSQGYT
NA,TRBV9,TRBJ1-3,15,ASSTRDRGTFFDTIY
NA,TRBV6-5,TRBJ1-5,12,ASRRQGANQPQH
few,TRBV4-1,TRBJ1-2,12,ASSQDQGRGGYT
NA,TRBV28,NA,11,ASSFAGDYEQY
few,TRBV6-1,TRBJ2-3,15,ASSEAPRGQGTDTQY
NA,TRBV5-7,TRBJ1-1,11,ASSYFEGAEAF
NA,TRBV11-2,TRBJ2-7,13,ASSLDTRSSYEQY
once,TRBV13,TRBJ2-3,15,ASSLGQGAVGRDTQY
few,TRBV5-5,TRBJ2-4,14,ASSPDRANGFSIQY
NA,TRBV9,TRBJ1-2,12,ASSVGGGDYGYT
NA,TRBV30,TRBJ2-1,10,AWSFDSNGQF
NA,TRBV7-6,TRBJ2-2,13,ASSLGTENTGELF
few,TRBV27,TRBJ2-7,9,ASTSGYEQY
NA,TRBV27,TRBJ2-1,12,ATRQGGSYNEQF
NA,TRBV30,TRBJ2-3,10,ATSGDTDTQY
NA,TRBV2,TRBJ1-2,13,ASSEASNFRYGYT
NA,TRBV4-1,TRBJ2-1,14,ASSPITRRSYNEQF
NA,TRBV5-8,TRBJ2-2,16,ASSPWPLAGAGTGELF
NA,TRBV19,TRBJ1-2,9,ASSSTGDYT
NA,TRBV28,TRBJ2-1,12,ASSLVSSYNEQF
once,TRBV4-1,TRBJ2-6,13,ASSQVHSGANVLT
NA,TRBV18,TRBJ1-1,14,ASSPPGLPASTEAF
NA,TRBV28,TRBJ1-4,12,ASTGGDGHEKLF
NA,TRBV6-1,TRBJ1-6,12,ASSGQGAGSPLH
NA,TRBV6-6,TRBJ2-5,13,ASSYSRRGQETQY
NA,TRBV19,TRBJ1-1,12,ASSVGQTNTEAF
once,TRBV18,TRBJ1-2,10,ASSPPVRGYT